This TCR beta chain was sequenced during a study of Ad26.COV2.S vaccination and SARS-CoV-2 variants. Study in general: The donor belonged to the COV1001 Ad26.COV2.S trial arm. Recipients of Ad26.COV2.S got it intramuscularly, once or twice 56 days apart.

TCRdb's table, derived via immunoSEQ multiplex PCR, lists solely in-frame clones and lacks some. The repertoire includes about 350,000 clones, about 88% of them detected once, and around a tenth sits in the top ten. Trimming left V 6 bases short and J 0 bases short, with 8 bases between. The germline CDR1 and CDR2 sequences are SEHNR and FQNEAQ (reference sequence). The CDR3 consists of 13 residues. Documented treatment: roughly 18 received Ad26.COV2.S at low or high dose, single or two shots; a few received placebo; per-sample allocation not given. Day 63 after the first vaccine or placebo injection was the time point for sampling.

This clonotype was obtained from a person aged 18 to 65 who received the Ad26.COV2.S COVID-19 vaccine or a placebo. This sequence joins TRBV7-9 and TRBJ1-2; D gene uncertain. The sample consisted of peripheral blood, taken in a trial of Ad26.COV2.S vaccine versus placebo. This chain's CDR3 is CASSVSSNYGYTF. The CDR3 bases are TGTGCCAGCAGTGTTTCGTCTAACTATGGCTACACCTTC.